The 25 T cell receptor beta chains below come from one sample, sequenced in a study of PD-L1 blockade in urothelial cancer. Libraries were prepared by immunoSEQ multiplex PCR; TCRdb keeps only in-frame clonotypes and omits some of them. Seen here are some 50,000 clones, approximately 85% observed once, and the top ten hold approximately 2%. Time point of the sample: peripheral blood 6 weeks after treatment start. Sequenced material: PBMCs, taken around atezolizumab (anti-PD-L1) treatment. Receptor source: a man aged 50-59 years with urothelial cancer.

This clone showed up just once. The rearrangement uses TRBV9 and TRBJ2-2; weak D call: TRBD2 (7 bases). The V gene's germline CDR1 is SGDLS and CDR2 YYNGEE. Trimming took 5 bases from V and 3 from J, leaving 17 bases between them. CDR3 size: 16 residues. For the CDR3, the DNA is TGTGCCAGCAGTTTTAGTTTAGGGGGGGACACCGGGGAGCTGTTTTTT. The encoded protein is CASSFSLGGDTGELFF.

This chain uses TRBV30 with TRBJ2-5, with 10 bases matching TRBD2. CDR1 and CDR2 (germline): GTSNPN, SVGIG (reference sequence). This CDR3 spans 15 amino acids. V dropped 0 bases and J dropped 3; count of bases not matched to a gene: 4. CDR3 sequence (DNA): TGTGCCTGGAGTGTCGGACTAGCGGTAAAAGAGACCCAGTACTTC. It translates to CAWSVGLAVKETQYF.

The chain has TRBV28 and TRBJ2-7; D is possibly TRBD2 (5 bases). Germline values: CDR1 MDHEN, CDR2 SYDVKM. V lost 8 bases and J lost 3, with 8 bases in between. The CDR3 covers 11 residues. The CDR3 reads CASRGVYEQYF. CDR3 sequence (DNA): TGTGCCAGCCGGGGTGTCTACGAGCAGTACTTC.

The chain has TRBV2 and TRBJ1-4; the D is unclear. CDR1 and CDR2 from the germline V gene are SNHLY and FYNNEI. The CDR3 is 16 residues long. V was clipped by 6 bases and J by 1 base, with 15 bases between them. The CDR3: CASRLYNSLTNEKLFF. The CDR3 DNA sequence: TGTGCCAGCAGGCTATATAACAGCTTAACTAATGAAAAACTGTTTTTT.

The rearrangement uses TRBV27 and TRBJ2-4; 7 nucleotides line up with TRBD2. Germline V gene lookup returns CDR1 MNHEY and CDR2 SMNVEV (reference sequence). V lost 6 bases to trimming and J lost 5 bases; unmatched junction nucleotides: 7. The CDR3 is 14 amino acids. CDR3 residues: CASRPAGHQNIQYF. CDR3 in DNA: TGTGCCAGCAGGCCAGCGGGGCACCAAAACATTCAGTACTTC.

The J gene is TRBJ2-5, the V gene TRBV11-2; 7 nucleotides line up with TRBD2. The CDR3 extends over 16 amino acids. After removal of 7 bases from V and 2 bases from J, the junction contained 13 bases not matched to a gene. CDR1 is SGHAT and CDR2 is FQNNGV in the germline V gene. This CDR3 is CASTSVGSGLQETQYF. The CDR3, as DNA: TGTGCCAGCACCTCCGTAGGTAGCGGGTTGCAAGAGACCCAGTACTTC.

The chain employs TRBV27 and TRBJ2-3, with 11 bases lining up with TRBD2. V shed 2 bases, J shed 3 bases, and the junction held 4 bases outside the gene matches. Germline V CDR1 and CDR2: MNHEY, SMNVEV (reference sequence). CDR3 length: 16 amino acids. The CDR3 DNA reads TGTGCCAGCAGTTTACGACTAGCGGGGCGAACAGATACGCAGTATTTT. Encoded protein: CASSLRLAGRTDTQYF.

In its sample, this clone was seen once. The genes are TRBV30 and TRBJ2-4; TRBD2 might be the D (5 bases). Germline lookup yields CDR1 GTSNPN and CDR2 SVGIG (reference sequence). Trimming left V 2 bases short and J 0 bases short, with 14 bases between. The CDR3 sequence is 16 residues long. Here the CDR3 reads CAWSLGRAGAKNIQYF. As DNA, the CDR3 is TGTGCCTGGAGTTTAGGAAGGGCGGGAGCCAAAAACATTCAGTACTTC.

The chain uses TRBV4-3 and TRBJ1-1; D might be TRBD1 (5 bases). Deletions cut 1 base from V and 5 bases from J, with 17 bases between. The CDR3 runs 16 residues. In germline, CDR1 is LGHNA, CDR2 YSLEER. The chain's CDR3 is CASSQGFGGVKTEAFF. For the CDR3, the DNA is TGCGCCAGCAGCCAAGGGTTTGGGGGGGTTAAAACTGAAGCTTTCTTT.

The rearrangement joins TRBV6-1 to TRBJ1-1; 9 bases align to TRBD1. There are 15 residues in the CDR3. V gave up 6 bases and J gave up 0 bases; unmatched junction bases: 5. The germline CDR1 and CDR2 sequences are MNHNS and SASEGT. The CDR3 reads CASRAGTGLNTEAFF. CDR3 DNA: TGTGCCAGCAGAGCCGGGACAGGGTTGAACACTGAAGCTTTCTTT.

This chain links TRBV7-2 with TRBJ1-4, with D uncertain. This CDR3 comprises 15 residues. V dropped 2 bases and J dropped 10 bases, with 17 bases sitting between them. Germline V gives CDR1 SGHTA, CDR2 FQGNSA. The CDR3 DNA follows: TGTGCCAGCAGCTTACGTCGGGGAATGGAAGGAAAACTGTTTTTT. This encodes CASSLRRGMEGKLFF.

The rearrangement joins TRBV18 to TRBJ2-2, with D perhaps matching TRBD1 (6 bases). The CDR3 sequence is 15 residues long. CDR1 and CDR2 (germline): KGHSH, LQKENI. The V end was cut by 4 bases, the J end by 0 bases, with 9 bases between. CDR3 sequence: CASSLGQTNTGELFF. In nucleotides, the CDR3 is TGTGCCAGCTCACTAGGACAGACGAACACCGGGGAGCTGTTTTTT.

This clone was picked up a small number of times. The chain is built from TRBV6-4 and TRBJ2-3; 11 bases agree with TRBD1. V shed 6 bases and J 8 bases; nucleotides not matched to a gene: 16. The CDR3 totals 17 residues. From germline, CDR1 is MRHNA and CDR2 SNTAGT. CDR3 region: CASSPTGTGGGFGTQYF. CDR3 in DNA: TGTGCCAGCAGCCCTACCGGGACAGGGGGAGGTTTCGGTACGCAGTATTTT.

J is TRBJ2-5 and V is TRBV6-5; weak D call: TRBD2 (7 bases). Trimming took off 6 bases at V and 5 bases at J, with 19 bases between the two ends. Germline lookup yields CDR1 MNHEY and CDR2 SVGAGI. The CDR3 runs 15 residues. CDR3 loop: CASRRFGGGGETQYF. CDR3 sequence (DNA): TGTGCCAGCAGACGATTTGGGGGGGGCGGGGAGACCCAGTACTTC.

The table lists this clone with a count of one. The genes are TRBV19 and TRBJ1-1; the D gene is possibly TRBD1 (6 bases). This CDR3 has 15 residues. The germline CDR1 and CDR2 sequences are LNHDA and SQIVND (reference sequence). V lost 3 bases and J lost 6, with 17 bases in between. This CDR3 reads CASSIGSGGRAEAFF. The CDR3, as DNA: TGTGCCAGTAGTATTGGATCGGGGGGGCGCGCTGAAGCTTTCTTT. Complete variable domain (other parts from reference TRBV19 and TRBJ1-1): DGGITQSPKYLFRKEGQNVTLSCEQNLNHDAMYWYRQDPGQGLRLIYYSQIVNDFQKGDIAEGYSVSREKKESFPLTVTSAQKNPTAFYLCASSIGSGGRAEAFFGQGTRLTVV.

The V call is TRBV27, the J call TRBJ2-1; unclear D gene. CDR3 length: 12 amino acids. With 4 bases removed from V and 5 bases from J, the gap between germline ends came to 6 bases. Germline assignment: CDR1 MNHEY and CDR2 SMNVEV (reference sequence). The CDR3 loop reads CASSWPDNEQFF. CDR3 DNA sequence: TGTGCCAGCAGTTGGCCAGACAATGAGCAGTTCTTC.

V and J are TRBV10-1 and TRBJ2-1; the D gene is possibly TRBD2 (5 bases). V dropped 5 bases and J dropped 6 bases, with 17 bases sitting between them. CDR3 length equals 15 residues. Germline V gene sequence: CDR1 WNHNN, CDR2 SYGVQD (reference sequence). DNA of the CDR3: TGCGCCAGCAGTTCTAGCCGAATCCTTGCCAATGAGCAGTTCTTC. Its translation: CASSSSRILANEQFF.

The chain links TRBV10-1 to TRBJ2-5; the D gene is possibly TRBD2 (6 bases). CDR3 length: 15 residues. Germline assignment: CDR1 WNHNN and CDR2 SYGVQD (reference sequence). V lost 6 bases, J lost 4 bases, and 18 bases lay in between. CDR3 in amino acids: CASSRGAGGGETQYF. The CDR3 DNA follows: TGCGCCAGCAGCCGCGGGGCAGGAGGAGGAGAGACCCAGTACTTC.

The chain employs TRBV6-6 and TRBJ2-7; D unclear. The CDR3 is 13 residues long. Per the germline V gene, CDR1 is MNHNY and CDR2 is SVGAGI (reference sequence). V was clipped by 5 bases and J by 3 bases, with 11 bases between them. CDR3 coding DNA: TGTGCCAGCAGTCCCCGCGAGGTCTACGAGCAGTACTTC. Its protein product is CASSPREVYEQYF.

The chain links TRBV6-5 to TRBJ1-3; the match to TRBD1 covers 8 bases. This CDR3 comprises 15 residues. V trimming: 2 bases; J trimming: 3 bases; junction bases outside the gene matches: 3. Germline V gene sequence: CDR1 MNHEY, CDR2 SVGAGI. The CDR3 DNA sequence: TGTGCCAGCAGTTACATTACAGGGGGTGGAAACACCATATATTTT. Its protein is CASSYITGGGNTIYF.

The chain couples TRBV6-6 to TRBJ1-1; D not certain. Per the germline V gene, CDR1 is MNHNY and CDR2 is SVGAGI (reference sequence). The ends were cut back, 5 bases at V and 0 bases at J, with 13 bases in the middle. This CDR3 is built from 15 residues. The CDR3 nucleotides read TGTGCCAGCAGTGGCGACACCCGAATGAACACTGAAGCTTTCTTT. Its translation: CASSGDTRMNTEAFF.

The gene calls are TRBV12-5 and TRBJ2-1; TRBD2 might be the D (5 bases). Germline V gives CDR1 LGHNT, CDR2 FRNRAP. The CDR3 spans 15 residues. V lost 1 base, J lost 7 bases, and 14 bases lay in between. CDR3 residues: CASGLGPDWRNEQFF. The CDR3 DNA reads TGTGCTAGTGGTTTGGGACCGGACTGGAGGAATGAGCAGTTCTTC.

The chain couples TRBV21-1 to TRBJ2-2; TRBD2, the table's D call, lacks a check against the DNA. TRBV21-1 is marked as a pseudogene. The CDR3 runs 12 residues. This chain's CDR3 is CASTVLDWELFF. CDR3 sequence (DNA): TGTGCCAGCACCGTGCTTGACTGGGAGCTGTTTTTT.

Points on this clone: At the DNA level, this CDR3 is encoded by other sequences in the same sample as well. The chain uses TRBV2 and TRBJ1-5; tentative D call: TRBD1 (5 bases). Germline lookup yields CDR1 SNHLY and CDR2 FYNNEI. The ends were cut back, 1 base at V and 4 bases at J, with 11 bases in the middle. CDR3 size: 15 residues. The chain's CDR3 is CASSEVGGFNQPQHF. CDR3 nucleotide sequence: TGTGCCAGCAGTGAAGTCGGGGGGTTTAATCAGCCCCAGCATTTT.

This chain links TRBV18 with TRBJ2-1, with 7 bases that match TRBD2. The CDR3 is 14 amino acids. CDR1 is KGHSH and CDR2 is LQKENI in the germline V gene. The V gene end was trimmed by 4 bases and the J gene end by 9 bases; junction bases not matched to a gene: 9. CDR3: CASSLLREGSEQFF. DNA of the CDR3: TGTGCCAGCTCACTATTAAGGGAGGGGAGTGAGCAGTTCTTC.